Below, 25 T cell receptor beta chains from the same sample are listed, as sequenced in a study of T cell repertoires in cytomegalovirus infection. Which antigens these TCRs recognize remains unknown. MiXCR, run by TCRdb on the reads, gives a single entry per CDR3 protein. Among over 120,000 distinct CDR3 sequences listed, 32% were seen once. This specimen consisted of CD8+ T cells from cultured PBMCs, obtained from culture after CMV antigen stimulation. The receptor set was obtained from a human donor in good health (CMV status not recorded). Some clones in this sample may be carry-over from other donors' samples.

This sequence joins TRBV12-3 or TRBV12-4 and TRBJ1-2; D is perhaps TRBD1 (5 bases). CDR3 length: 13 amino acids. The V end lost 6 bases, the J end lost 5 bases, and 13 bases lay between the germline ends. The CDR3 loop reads CASSWGTPYGYTF. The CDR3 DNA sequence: TGTGCCAGCAGCTGGGGGACGCCTTATGGCTACACCTTC.

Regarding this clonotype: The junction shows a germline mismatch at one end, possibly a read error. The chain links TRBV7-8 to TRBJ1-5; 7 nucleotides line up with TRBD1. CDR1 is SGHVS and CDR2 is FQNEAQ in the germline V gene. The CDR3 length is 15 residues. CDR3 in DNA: TGTGCCAGCAGCCTAGCGGGGACAGGCAATCAGCCCCAGCATTTT. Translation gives CASSLAGTGNQPQHF. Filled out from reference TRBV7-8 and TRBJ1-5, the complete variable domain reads GAGVSQSPRYKVAKRGQDVALRCDPISGHVSLFWYQQALGQGPEFLTYFQNEAQLDKSGLPSDRFFAERPEGSVSTLKIQRTQQEDSAVYLCASSLAGTGNQPQHFGDGTRLSIL.

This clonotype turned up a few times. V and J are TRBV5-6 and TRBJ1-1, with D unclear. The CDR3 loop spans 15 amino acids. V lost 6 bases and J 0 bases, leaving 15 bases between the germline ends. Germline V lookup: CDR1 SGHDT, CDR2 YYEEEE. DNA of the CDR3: TGTGCCAGCACCCGTCTGGAACAAATGAACACTGAAGCTTTCTTT. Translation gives CASTRLEQMNTEAFF.

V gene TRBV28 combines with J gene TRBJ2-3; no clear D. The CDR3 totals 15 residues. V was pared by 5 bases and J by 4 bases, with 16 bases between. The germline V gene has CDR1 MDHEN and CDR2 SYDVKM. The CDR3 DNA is TGTGCCAGCAGTCCGACACAAGTTCTGGCAGATACGCAGTATTTT. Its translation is CASSPTQVLADTQYF.

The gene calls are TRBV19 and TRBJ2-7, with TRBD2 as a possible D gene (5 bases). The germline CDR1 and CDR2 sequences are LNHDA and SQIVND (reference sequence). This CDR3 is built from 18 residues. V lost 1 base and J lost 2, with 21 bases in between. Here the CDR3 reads CASSIGRAAGKNPYEQYF. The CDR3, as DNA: TGTGCCAGTAGTATAGGAAGAGCGGCAGGCAAAAACCCCTACGAGCAGTACTTC.

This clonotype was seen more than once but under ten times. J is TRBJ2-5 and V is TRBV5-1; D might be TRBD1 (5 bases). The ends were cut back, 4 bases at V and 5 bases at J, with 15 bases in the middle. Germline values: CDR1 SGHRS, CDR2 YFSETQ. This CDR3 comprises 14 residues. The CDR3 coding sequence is TGCGCCAGCAGCCGCCAGACAGCTCTGGAGACCCAGTACTTC. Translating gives CASSRQTALETQYF.

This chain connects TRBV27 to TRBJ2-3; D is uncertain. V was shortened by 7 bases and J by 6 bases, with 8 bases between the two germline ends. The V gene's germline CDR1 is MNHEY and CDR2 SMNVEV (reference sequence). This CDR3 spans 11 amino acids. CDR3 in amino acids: CASILGDTQYF. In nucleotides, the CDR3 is TGTGCCAGCATCCTAGGGGATACGCAGTATTTT.

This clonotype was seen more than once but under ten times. CDR3 in DNA: TGTGCCAGCAGCTTAGTGGACAGTAGGTTTCCCGGGGAGCTGTTTTTT. This encodes CASSLVDSRFPGELFF. The chain is built from TRBV7-9 and TRBJ2-2; perhaps TRBD1 as D (6 bases). The V end lost 1 base, the J end lost 6 bases, and 15 bases lay between the germline ends. Germline lookup yields CDR1 SEHNR and CDR2 FQNEAQ (reference sequence). The CDR3 has 16 amino acids.

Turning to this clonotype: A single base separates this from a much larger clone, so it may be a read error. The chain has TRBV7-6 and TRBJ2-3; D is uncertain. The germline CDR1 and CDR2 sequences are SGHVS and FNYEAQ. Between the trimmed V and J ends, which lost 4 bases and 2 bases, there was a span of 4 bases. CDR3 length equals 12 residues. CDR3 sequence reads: CASSSLTDTQYF. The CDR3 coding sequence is TGTGCCAGCAGCTCGCTCACAGATACGCAGTATTTT.

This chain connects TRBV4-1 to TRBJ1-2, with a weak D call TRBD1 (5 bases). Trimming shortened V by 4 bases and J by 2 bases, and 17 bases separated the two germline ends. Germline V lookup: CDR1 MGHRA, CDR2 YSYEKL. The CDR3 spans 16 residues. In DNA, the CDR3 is TGCGCCAGCAGCCCGCACTCCGGGACTGTAAACTATGGCTACACCTTC. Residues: CASSPHSGTVNYGYTF.

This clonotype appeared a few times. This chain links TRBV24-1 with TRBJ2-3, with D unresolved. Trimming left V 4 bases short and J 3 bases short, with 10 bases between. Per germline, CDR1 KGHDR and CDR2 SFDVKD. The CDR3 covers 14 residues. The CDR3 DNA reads TGTGCCACCAGTGACGGACCGACTACAGATACGCAGTATTTT. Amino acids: CATSDGPTTDTQYF.

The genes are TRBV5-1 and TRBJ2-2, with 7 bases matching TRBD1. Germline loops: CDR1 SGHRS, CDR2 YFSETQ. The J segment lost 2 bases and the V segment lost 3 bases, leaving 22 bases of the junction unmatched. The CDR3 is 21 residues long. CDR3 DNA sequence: TGCGCCAGCAGCTGGGACCCCGGGACAAGGGGGCCAACAAGCAACACCGGGGAGCTGTTTTTT. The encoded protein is CASSWDPGTRGPTSNTGELFF.

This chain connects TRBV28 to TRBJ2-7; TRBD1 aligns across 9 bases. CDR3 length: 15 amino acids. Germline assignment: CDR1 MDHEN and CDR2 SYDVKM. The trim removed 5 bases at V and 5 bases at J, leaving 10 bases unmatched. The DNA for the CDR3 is TGTGCCAGCAGTCCACTAGGGACAGGGTTCAACGAGCAGTACTTC. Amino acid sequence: CASSPLGTGFNEQYF. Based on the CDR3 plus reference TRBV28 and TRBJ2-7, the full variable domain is DVKVTQSSRYLVKRTGEKVFLECVQDMDHENMFWYRQDPGLGLRLIYFSYDVKMKEKGDIPEGYSVSREKKERFSLILESASTNQTSMYLCASSPLGTGFNEQYFGPGTRLTVT.

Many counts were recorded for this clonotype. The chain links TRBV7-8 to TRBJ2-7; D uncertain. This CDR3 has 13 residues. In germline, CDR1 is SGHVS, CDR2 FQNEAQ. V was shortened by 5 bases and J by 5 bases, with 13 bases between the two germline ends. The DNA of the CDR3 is TGTGCCAGCAGCCCGGTGGGGTCCGACGAGCAGTACTTC. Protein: CASSPVGSDEQYF.

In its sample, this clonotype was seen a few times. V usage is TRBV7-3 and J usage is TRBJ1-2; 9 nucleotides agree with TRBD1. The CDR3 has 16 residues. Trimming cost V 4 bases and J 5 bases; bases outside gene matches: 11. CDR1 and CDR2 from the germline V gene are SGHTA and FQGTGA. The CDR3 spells CASSSPPGQGNYGYTF. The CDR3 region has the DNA TGTGCCAGCAGCTCCCCCCCGGGACAGGGTAATTATGGCTACACCTTC.

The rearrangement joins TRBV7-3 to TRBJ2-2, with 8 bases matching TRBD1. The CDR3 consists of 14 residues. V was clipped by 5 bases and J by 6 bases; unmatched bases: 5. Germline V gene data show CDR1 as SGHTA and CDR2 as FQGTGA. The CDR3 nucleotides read TGTGCCAGCAGCATGACAGGGGACGCCGGGGAGCTGTTTTTT. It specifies CASSMTGDAGELFF.

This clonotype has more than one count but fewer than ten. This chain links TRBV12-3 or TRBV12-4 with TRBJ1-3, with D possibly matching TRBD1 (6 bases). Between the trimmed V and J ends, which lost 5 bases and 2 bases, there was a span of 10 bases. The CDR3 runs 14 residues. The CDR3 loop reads CASSRTETGNTIYF. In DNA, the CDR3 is TGTGCCAGCAGTAGGACAGAGACTGGAAACACCATATATTTT.

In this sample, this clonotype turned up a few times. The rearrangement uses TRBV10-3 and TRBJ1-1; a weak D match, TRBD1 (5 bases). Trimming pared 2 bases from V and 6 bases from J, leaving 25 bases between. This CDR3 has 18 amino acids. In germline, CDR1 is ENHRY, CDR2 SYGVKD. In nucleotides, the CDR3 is TGTGCCATCAGTGAGCCGACAGCAAGGCTTGGCTTGGTCGCTGAAGCTTTCTTT. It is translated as CAISEPTARLGLVAEAFF.

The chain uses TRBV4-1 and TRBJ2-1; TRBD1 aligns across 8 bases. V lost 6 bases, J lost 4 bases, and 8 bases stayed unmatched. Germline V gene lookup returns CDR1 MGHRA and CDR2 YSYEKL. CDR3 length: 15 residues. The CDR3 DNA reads TGCGCCAGCAGTTACACCGGGACAGGATACAATGAGCAGTTCTTC. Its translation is CASSYTGTGYNEQFF.

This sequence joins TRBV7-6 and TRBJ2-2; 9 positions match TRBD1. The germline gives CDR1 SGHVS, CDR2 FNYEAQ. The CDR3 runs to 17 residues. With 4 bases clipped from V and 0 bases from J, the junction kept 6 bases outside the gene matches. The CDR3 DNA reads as TGTGCCAGCAGCTGGCCGGGACAGGGTTCGAACACCGGGGAGCTGTTTTTT. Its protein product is CASSWPGQGSNTGELFF.

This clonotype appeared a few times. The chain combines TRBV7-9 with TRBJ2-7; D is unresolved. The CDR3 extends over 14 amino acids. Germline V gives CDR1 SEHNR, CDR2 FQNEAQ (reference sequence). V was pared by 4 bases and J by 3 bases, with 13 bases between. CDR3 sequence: CASSSDPKSYEQYF. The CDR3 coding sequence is TGTGCCAGCAGCTCAGATCCAAAGAGCTACGAGCAGTACTTC.

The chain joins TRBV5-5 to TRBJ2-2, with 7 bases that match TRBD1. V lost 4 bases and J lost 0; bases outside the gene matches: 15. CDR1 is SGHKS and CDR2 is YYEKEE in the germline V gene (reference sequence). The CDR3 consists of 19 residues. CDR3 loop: CASSLNRGRGTANTGELFF. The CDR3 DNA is TGTGCCAGCAGCCTGAACAGGGGACGTGGAACGGCGAACACCGGGGAGCTGTTTTTT.

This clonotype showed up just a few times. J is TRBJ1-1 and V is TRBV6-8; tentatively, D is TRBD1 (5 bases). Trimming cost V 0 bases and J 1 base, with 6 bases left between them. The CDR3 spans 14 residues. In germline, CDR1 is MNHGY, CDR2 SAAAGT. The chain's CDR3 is CASSYSGENTEAFF. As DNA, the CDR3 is TGTGCCAGCAGTTACTCGGGGGAGAACACTGAAGCTTTCTTT.

The CDR3 is CARRDRNYNEQFF. DNA of the CDR3: TGTGCCAGGAGGGACAGAAACTACAATGAGCAGTTCTTC. This chain joins TRBV2 and TRBJ2-1, with 7 bases matching TRBD1. Germline loops: CDR1 SNHLY, CDR2 FYNNEI. J lost 3 bases, V lost 9 bases, and 5 bases had no gene match. There are 13 residues in the CDR3.

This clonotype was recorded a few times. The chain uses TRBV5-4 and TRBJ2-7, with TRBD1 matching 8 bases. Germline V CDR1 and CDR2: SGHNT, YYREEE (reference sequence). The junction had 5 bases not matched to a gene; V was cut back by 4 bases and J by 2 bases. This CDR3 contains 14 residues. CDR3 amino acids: CASSPMTGAYEQYF. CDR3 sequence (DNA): TGTGCCAGCAGCCCGATGACAGGGGCCTACGAGCAGTACTTC.